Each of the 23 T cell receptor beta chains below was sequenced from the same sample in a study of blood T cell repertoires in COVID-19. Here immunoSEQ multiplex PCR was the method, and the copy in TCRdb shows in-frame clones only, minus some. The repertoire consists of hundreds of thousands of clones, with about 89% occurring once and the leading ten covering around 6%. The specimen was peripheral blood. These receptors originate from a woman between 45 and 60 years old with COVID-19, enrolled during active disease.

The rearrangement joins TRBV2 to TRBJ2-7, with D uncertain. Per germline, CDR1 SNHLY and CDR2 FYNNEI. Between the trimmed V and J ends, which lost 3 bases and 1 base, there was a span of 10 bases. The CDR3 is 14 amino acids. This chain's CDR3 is CASSDAGTSYEQYF. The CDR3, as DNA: TGTGCCAGCAGTGACGCAGGTACGTCCTACGAGCAGTACTTC. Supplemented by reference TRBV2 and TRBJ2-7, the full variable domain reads EPEVTQTPSHQVTQMGQEVILRCVPISNHLYFYWYRQILGQKVEFLVSFYNNEISEKSEIFDDQFSVERPDGSNFTLKIRSTKLEDSAMYFCASSDAGTSYEQYFGPGTRLTVT.

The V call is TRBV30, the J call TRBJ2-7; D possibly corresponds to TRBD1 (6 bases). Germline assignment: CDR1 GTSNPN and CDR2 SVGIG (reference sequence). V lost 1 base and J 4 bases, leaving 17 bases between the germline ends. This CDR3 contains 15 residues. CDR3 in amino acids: CAWSAETGASYEQYF. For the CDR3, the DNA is TGTGCCTGGAGTGCCGAGACAGGCGCATCGTACGAGCAGTACTTC.

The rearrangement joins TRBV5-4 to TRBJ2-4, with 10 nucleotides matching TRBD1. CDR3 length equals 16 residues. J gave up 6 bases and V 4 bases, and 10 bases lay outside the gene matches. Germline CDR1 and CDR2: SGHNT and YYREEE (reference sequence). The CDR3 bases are TGTGCCAGCAGCGGGGGAACCGGGACAGGGGTAAACATTCAGTACTTC. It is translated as CASSGGTGTGVNIQYF. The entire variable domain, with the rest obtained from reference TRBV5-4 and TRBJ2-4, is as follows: ETGVTQSPTHLIKTRGQQVTLRCSSQSGHNTVSWYQQALGQGPQFIFQYYREEENGRGNFPPRFSGLQFPNYSSELNVNALELDDSALYLCASSGGTGTGVNIQYFGAGTRLSVL.

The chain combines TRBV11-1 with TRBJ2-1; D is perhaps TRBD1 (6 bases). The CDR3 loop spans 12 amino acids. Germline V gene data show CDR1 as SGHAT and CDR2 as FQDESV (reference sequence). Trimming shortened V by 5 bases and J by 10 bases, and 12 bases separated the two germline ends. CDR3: CASSLGAAEQFF. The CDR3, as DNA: TGTGCCAGCAGCCTGGGGGCAGCCGAGCAGTTCTTC.

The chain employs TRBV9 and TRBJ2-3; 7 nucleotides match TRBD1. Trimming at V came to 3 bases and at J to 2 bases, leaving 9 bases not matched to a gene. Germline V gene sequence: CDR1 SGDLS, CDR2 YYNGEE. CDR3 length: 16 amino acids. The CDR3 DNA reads TGTGCCAGCAGCGCCCAGGGGGTTACGTCCACAGATACGCAGTATTTT. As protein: CASSAQGVTSTDTQYF.

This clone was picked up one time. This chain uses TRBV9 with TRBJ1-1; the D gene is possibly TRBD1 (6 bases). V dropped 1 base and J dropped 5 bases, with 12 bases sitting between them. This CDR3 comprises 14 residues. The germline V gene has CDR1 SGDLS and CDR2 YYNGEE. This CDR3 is CASSVITGWTEAFF. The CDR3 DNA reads TGTGCCAGCAGCGTAATAACAGGGTGGACTGAAGCTTTCTTT.

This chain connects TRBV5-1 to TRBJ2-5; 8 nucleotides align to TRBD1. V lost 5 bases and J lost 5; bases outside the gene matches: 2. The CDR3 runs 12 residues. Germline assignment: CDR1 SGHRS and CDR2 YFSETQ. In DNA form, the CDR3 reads TGCGCCAGCAGAGGACAGGGCGAGACCCAGTACTTC. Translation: CASRGQGETQYF.

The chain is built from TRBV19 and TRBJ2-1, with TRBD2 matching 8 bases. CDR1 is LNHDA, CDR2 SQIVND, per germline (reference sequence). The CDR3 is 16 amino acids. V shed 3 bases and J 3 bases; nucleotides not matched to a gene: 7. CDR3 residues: CASSMVNSGDYNEQFF. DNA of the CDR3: TGTGCCAGTAGTATGGTCAATAGCGGGGACTACAATGAGCAGTTCTTC.

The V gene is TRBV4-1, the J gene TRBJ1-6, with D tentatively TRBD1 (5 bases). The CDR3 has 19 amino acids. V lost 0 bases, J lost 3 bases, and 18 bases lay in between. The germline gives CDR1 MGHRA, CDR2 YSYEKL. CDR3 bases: TGCGCCAGCAGCCAAGATCGTAGGAGGGACCGGGACTATAATTCACCCCTCCACTTT. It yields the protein CASSQDRRRDRDYNSPLHF.

DNA of the CDR3: TGCGCCAGCAGCCAAGGACAGGGGGCTGGGTCCGGGGAGCTGTTTTTT. Protein sequence: CASSQGQGAGSGELFF. The genes are TRBV4-1 and TRBJ2-2; 10 bases line up with TRBD1. V was clipped by 1 base and J by 6 bases; unmatched bases: 5. This CDR3 is built from 16 residues. Per germline, CDR1 MGHRA and CDR2 YSYEKL.

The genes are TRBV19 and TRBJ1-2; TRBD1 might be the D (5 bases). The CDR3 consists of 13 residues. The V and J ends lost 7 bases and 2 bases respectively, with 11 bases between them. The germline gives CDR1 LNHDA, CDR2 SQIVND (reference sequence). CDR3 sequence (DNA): TGTGCCAGTACCCAAACAGGAAACTATGGCTACACCTTC. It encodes CASTQTGNYGYTF.

CDR3 loop: CASRRTSGRREQYF. The DNA for the CDR3 is TGTGCCAGCAGGAGGACTAGCGGGAGACGGGAGCAGTACTTC. This chain links TRBV6-5 with TRBJ2-7; 13 bases fit TRBD2. This CDR3 is 14 amino acids long. The V gene end was trimmed by 6 bases and the J gene end by 7 bases; junction bases not matched to a gene: 6. Germline CDR1 MNHEY, CDR2 SVGAGI.

Here the CDR3 DNA reads TGTGCCAGCGTTAGTTACAGGGACGTGACAGATACGCAGTATTTT. Amino acid sequence: CASVSYRDVTDTQYF. This chain joins TRBV7-8 and TRBJ2-3; tentative D call: TRBD1 (6 bases). Germline CDR1 and CDR2: SGHVS and FQNEAQ. The CDR3 loop spans 15 amino acids. Trimming took off 8 bases at V and 3 bases at J, with 18 bases between the two ends.

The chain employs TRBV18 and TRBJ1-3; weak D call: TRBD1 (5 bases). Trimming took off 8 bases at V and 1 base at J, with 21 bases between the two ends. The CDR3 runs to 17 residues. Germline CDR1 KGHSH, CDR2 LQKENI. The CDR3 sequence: CASTLHPLDSSGNTIYF. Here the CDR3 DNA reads TGTGCCAGCACCCTTCACCCCCTCGACAGTTCTGGAAACACCATATATTTT.

DNA for the CDR3: TGTGCCAGCAGCCTTAACTATGGTACGCAGTATTTT. Translation gives CASSLNYGTQYF. The genes are TRBV7-3 and TRBJ2-3; D unclear. Per the germline V gene, CDR1 is SGHTA and CDR2 is FQGTGA. Trimming took 5 bases from V and 8 from J, leaving 11 bases between them. This CDR3 comprises 12 residues.

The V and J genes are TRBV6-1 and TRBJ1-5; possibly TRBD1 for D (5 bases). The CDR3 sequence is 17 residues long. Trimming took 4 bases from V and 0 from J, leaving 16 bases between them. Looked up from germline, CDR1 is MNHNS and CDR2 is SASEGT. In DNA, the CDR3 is TGTGCCAGCAGTGTAGGGAGGGGACGAAATAGCAATCAGCCCCAGCATTTT. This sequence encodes CASSVGRGRNSNQPQHF.

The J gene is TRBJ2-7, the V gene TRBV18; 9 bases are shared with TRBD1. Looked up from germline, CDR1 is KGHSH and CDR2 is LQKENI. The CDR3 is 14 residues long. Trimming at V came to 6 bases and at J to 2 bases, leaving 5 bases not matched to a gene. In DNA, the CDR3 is TGTGCCAGCTCCTGGGACAGGGAGACCTACGAGCAGTACTTC. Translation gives CASSWDRETYEQYF.

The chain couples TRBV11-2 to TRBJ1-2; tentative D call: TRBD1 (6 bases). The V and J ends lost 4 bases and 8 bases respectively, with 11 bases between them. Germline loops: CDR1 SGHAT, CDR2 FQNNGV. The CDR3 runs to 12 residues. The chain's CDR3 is CASSSQGMGYTF. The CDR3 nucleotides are TGTGCCAGCAGCTCACAGGGTATGGGCTACACCTTC.

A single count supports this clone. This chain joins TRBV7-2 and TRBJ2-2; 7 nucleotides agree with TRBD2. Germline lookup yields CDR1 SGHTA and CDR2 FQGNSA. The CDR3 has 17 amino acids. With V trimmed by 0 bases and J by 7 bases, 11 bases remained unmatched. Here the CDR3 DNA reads TGTGCCAGCAGCTTAGCGTGGCTAGCGGAGGGGCACGGGGAGCTGTTTTTT. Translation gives CASSLAWLAEGHGELFF. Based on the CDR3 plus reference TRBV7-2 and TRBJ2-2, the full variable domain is GAGVSQSPSNKVTEKGKDVELRCDPISGHTALYWYRQSLGQGLEFLIYFQGNSAPDKSGLPSDRFSAERTGGSVSTLTIQRTQQEDSAVYLCASSLAWLAEGHGELFFGEGSRLTVL.

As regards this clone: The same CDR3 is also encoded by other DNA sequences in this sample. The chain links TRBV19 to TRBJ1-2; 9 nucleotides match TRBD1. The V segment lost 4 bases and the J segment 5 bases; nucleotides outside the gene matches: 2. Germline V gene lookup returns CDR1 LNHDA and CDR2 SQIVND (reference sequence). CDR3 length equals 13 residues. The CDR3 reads CASSRTGDYGYTF. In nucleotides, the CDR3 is TGTGCCAGTAGTAGGACAGGGGATTATGGCTACACCTTC.

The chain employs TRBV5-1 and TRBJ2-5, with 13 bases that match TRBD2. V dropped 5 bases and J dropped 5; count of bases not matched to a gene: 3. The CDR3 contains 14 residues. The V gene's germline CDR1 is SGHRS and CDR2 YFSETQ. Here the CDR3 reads CASRKLAGGETQYF. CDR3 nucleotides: TGCGCCAGCAGGAAACTAGCGGGAGGGGAGACCCAGTACTTC.

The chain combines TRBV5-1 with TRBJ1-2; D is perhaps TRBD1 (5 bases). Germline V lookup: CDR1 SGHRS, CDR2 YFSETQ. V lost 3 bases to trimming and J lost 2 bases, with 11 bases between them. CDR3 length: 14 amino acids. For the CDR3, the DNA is TGCGCCAGCAGCTCGACGGGACTAAACTATGGCTACACCTTC. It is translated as CASSSTGLNYGYTF.

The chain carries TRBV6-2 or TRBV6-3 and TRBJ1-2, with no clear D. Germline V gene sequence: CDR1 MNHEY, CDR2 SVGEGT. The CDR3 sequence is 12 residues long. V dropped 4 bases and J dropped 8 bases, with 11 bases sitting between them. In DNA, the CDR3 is TGTGCCAGCAGTTGGAGGTATTTGGGCTACACCTTC. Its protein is CASSWRYLGYTF.